Each of the 28 T cell receptor beta chains below was sequenced from the same sample in a study of post-analysis software for immune sequencing data. Whole-study findings and limits: Controls had lower frequencies than patients of roughly five TRBV segments, which included TRBV5-6, TRBV5-1 and TRBV20-1.

The TCR beta cDNA libraries carried unique molecular identifiers. In TCRdb, the PCR reads were re-called with MiXCR into one record per CDR3 protein. The sample records over 150,000 distinct CDR3 sequences, approximately 30% being singletons. Their antigens are not known. Sequenced material: blood. These TCRs come from a girl aged 5-17 years with multiple sclerosis.

As for this clonotype: Relative to the germline gene, one junction end is altered; a read error may explain this. This chain connects TRBV5-1 to TRBJ2-3; D not certain. Germline V gene sequence: CDR1 SGHRS, CDR2 YFSETQ. The CDR3 has 12 amino acids. The CDR3 reads CASSQDADTRYF. The CDR3 DNA follows: TGCGCCAGCAGCCAAGACGCAGATACGCGGTATTTT.

This clonotype was detected many times. The J gene is TRBJ2-1, the V gene TRBV7-3; D ambiguous. Germline CDR1 and CDR2: SGHTA and FQGTGA. Trimming shortened V by 5 bases and J by 8 bases, and 13 bases separated the two germline ends. This CDR3 is built from 13 residues. The CDR3 sequence: CASSPNYGDEQFF. The CDR3 region has the DNA TGTGCCAGCAGCCCAAATTATGGGGATGAGCAGTTCTTC.

This clonotype has at least ten counts. The gene calls are TRBV6-5 and TRBJ1-2; tentatively, D is TRBD1 (5 bases). The V gene's germline CDR1 is MNHEY and CDR2 SVGAGI. V shed 10 bases and J shed 2 bases, with 14 bases lying between them. This CDR3 contains 13 residues. The CDR3 reads CATTGGGNYGYTF. In nucleotides, the CDR3 is TGTGCCACAACTGGGGGGGGGAACTATGGCTACACCTTC.

This clonotype turned up a few times. The chain uses TRBV20-1 and TRBJ1-6; the D is unclear. There are 15 residues in the CDR3. CDR1 and CDR2 (germline): DFQATT, SNEGSKA (reference sequence). The V end was cut by 6 bases, the J end by 6 bases, with 18 bases between. Written as DNA, the CDR3 is TGCAGTGCACCCAGCTTCGGTCTCTCTAATTCACCCCTCCACTTT. As protein: CSAPSFGLSNSPLHF.

About this clonotype itself: This may stem from a read error, because a much larger clone lies one nucleotide away. Since no conserved phenylalanine or tryptophan closes the CDR3, a read error is the likely cause. The chain couples TRBV12-3 or TRBV12-4 to TRBJ2-7; D unclear. V was cut by 2 bases and J by 6 bases, with 8 bases left in between. The CDR3 contains 12 residues. CDR3 nucleotide sequence: TGTGCCAGCAGTTTACATGCGAGCGAGCAGTACTGC. The encoded protein is CASSLHASEQYC.

A note on this clonotype: One end of the junction varies from germline; a read error may be responsible. The chain joins TRBV29-1 to TRBJ2-1; 10 bases line up with TRBD2. From germline, CDR1 is SQVTM and CDR2 ANQGSEA. The CDR3 sequence is 14 residues long. CDR3: CSVRAGGPYNEQFF. DNA for the CDR3: TGCAGCGTTCGAGCGGGAGGGCCCTACAATGAGCAATTCTTC.

This clonotype was seen ten or more times. V and J are TRBV7-3 and TRBJ2-5, with 9 bases identical to TRBD2. Trimming took 5 bases from V and 4 from J; bases not matched to a gene: 2. The germline gives CDR1 SGHTA, CDR2 FQGTGA. This CDR3 contains 13 residues. CDR3 sequence reads: CASSLREGETQYF. The CDR3 nucleotides read TGTGCCAGCAGCCTGCGGGAGGGAGAGACCCAGTACTTC.

This clonotype was seen only a few times. The chain employs TRBV6-6 and TRBJ2-1; perhaps TRBD1 as D (5 bases). In germline, CDR1 is MNHNY, CDR2 SVGAGI (reference sequence). With 4 bases removed from V and 14 bases from J, the gap between germline ends came to 12 bases. The CDR3 loop spans 11 amino acids. Here the CDR3 DNA reads TGTGCCAGCAGTTTGGACATGTTGAAGTTCTTC. Translated, it gives CASSLDMLKFF.

This clonotype was found a few times. The genes are TRBV28 and TRBJ2-1; 7 nucleotides agree with TRBD1. CDR3 length equals 15 residues. Germline V gene sequence: CDR1 MDHEN, CDR2 SYDVKM. Losses at the gene ends were 7 bases for V and 4 bases for J; bases not matched to a gene: 10. CDR3 DNA: TGTGCCAGCAATAAACAGGGGAGTAGGTACAATGAGCAGTTCTTC. This sequence encodes CASNKQGSRYNEQFF.

This clonotype was seen many times. The rearrangement joins TRBV20-1 to TRBJ2-1; no firm D call. Trimming removed 0 bases from V and 3 bases from J, with 12 bases in between. The CDR3 contains 15 residues. The germline V gene has CDR1 DFQATT and CDR2 SNEGSKA (reference sequence). The CDR3 DNA reads as TGCAGTGCTAGAGATAGGGCCCCTTTCTACAATGAGCAGTTCTTC. As protein: CSARDRAPFYNEQFF.

Note on this clonotype: A much bigger clone sits one base away, suggesting this may be a read error. V is TRBV10-3 and J is TRBJ2-1; 8 bases are a match to TRBD1. Germline V gene lookup returns CDR1 ENHRY and CDR2 SYGVKD. The CDR3 is 17 amino acids. CDR3 nucleotide sequence: TGTGCCATCAGTGAGCCCCCCGAGTGGACAGGGAGTAATGGGCAGTTCTTC. This sequence encodes CAISEPPEWTGSNGQFF.

This clonotype came up many times. V and J are TRBV6-2 or TRBV6-3 and TRBJ2-4; perhaps TRBD2 as D (5 bases). Trimming shortened V by 6 bases and J by 7 bases, and 16 bases separated the two germline ends. This CDR3 has 14 amino acids. Germline loops: CDR1 MNHEY, CDR2 SVGEGT. CDR3 nucleotide sequence: TGTGCCAGCAGGGCGGGCGGTAAGGCGAACATTCAGTACTTC. As protein: CASRAGGKANIQYF.

The rearrangement uses TRBV5-1 and TRBJ1-2; 7 positions agree with TRBD1. From germline, CDR1 is SGHRS and CDR2 YFSETQ. The CDR3 consists of 16 residues. With 1 base clipped from V and 6 bases from J, the junction kept 12 bases outside the gene matches. CDR3 nucleotide sequence: TGCGCCAGCAGCTTGTTCGTTGGGATCGGGACAGATGGCTACACCTTC. This encodes CASSLFVGIGTDGYTF.

This clonotype was observed many times. The rearrangement joins TRBV6-5 to TRBJ2-1; 7 bases match TRBD2. CDR3 length: 15 residues. Per germline, CDR1 MNHEY and CDR2 SVGAGI. V was clipped by 0 bases and J by 8 bases; unmatched bases: 7. Here the CDR3 reads CASSYSISGLDEQFF. The CDR3, as DNA: TGTGCCAGCAGTTACTCGATTAGCGGGCTAGATGAGCAGTTCTTC.

Details on this clonotype: Here the CDR3 omits its conserved ending phenylalanine or tryptophan, so a read error is the likely source. The V gene is TRBV6-5, the J gene TRBJ2-6; D unclear. Germline V gene data show CDR1 as MNHEY and CDR2 as SVGAGI. The CDR3 has 18 amino acids. The chain's CDR3 is CAGSYGFLCTSGANVLTC. The CDR3, as DNA: TGTGCCGGCAGTTACGGGTTTCTATGCACGAGCGGGGCCAACGTCCTGACTTGC.

This clonotype has ten or more counts. This chain uses TRBV11-1 with TRBJ2-1, with D possibly matching TRBD2 (6 bases). Germline V gene lookup returns CDR1 SGHAT and CDR2 FQDESV (reference sequence). This CDR3 region has 14 residues. The V gene lost 4 bases and the J gene lost 10 bases, with 17 bases spanning the gap. The CDR3 spells CASSSPGGLAEQFF. CDR3 in DNA: TGTGCCAGCAGCTCCCCCGGGGGACTGGCGGAGCAGTTCTTC.

With regard to this clonotype: This may arise from a read error, as a much more abundant clone is one base away. V is TRBV28 and J is TRBJ2-7; D gene uncertain. Judging by the DNA end, TRBJ2-5 fits better; the J call may be wrong. Per the germline V gene, CDR1 is MDHEN and CDR2 is SYDVKM. The CDR3 is 13 residues long. For the CDR3, the DNA is TGTGCCAGCAGTCCTACCCCAAGATCGACCCAGTACTTC. This translates into CASSPTPRSTQYF.

The chain recombines TRBV5-1 with TRBJ2-5, with D uncertain. Between the trimmed V and J ends, which lost 4 bases and 4 bases, there was a span of 8 bases. Per the germline V gene, CDR1 is SGHRS and CDR2 is YFSETQ. The CDR3 spans 12 residues. This CDR3 reads CASSASTETQYF. CDR3 DNA sequence: TGCGCCAGCAGCGCCTCGACAGAGACCCAGTACTTC.

In regard to this clonotype: This clone may be a read error of a much larger clone one base away. Given the absence of the conserved phenylalanine or tryptophan at the CDR3 end, a read error is likely. The V gene is TRBV5-1, the J gene TRBJ2-1; possibly TRBD1 for D (6 bases). In germline, CDR1 is SGHRS, CDR2 YFSETQ. V was pared by 7 bases and J by 7 bases, with 15 bases between. There are 13 residues in the CDR3. The CDR3 reads CASAAQGGNEQFC. The CDR3 nucleotides read TGCGCCAGCGCAGCACAGGGCGGGAATGAGCAGTTCTGC.

This clonotype was detected only a few times. V is TRBV19 and J is TRBJ2-7; no clear D. The CDR3 length is 16 residues. V gave up 7 bases and J gave up 4 bases, with 23 bases separating them. Germline values: CDR1 LNHDA, CDR2 SQIVND (reference sequence). The CDR3 region has the DNA TGTGCCAGTACCCCCTTGTGGGGTAGCTTAAGGTACGAGCAGTACTTC. This sequence encodes CASTPLWGSLRYEQYF.

In regard to this clonotype: A much larger clone sits a single nucleotide away, making a read error possible. The CDR3 ends on some other residue instead of the conserved phenylalanine or tryptophan, so this is likely a read error. The chain links TRBV28 to TRBJ2-3; D ambiguous. The CDR3 has 13 amino acids. V gave up 7 bases and J gave up 6 bases, with 14 bases separating them. Germline CDR1 MDHEN, CDR2 SYDVKM. CDR3 in amino acids: CASTLYRSDTQYL. The CDR3 DNA follows: TGTGCCAGCACCCTTTATAGGTCGGATACGCAGTATTTG.

This clonotype was counted ten times or more. The chain couples TRBV29-1 to TRBJ1-2; 7 bases fit TRBD1. J gave up 4 bases and V 6 bases, and 8 bases lay outside the gene matches. Germline V gene data show CDR1 as SQVTM and CDR2 as ANQGSEA. CDR3 size: 13 residues. The CDR3: CSVGGQSIYGYTF. CDR3 nucleotides: TGCAGCGTCGGGGGACAGTCCATCTATGGCTACACCTTC.

This clonotype has only a few counts. The chain uses TRBV2 and TRBJ2-1, with TRBD1 matching 9 bases. CDR3 size: 16 residues. CDR1 and CDR2 (germline): SNHLY, FYNNEI. Trimming took 6 bases from V and 3 from J; bases not matched to a gene: 9. The CDR3 nucleotides are TGTGCCAGCAGCGTCCCTTGGGGACAGGGCTACAATGAGCAGTTCTTC. It encodes CASSVPWGQGYNEQFF.

This clonotype was seen only a few times. A read error may explain this, as a much larger clone is one base away. The rearrangement uses TRBV29-1 and TRBJ2-1; 12 bases are shared with TRBD1. The J call may be in error: the DNA end matches TRBJ2-7 better. The CDR3 totals 17 residues. CDR1 is SQVTM and CDR2 is ANQGSEA in the germline V gene. The CDR3: CSVPIDGTGGFYNEQYF. In nucleotides, the CDR3 is TGCAGCGTTCCTATAGACGGGACAGGGGGCTTCTACAATGAGCAGTACTTC.

This clonotype was observed a few times. This chain uses TRBV14 with TRBJ2-1; no definite D call. With 1 base removed from V and 6 bases from J, the gap between germline ends came to 7 bases. The germline gives CDR1 SGHDN, CDR2 FVKESK. This CDR3 has 13 amino acids. CDR3 amino acids: CASSQVRANEQFF. The CDR3 DNA follows: TGTGCCAGCAGCCAAGTTCGGGCCAATGAGCAGTTCTTC.

This clonotype was seen only a few times. J is TRBJ1-1 and V is TRBV12-5; a possible D gene is TRBD1 (6 bases). Trimming pared 5 bases from V and 5 bases from J, leaving 18 bases between. Per the germline V gene, CDR1 is LGHNT and CDR2 is FRNRAP. The CDR3 loop spans 15 amino acids. This CDR3 is CASGPRRGARTEAFF. The CDR3 coding sequence is TGTGCTAGTGGTCCGCGAAGGGGGGCGCGTACTGAAGCTTTCTTT.

This clonotype has at least ten counts. V usage is TRBV28 and J usage is TRBJ2-7; 9 bases align to TRBD2. The germline V gene encodes CDR1 MDHEN and CDR2 SYDVKM. V was pared by 8 bases and J by 2 bases, with 7 bases of the junction left unmatched. The CDR3 is 14 amino acids. The CDR3 here is CASETSGATYEQYF. The CDR3 DNA follows: TGTGCCAGCGAGACTAGCGGTGCCACCTACGAGCAGTACTTC.

Points on this clonotype: A read error may be the cause here, since a much bigger clone is one base away. This chain links TRBV10-2 with TRBJ2-7; 10 nucleotides match TRBD2. CDR1 WSHSY and CDR2 SAAADI come from the germline V gene. V shed 5 bases and J 7 bases; nucleotides not matched to a gene: 11. The CDR3 sequence is 15 residues long. The CDR3 DNA reads TGCGCCAGCAGTAGCGGGAGGGTAACCTACAATGAGCAGTACTTC. It encodes CASSSGRVTYNEQYF.